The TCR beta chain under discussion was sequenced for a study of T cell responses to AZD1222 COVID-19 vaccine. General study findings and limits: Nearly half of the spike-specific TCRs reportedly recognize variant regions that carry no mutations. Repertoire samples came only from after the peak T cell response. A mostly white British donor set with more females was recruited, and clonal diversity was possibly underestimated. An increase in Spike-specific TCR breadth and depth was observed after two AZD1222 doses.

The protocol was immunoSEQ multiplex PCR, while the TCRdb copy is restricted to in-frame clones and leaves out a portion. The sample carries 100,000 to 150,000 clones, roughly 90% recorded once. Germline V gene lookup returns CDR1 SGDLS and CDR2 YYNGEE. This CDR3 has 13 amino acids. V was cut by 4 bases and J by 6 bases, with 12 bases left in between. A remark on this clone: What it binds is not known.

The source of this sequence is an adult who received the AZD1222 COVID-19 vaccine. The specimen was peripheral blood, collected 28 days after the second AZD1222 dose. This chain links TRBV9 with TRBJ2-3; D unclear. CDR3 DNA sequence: TGTGCCAGCAGCTCTCGACTCTCCGATACGCAGTATTTT. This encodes CASSSRLSDTQYF.